A single sample is the source of the 8 T cell receptor beta chains below, sequenced in a study of vaccination effects on CD4 cells after COVID-19. Before sequencing, viral peptide pools were used by the ViraFEST assay to expand antigen-specific CD4+ T cells. Researchers isolated CD4+ T cells once roughly nine days of culture had elapsed. Participants were given two doses of BNT162b2 or mRNA-1273 vaccine. Method: immunoSEQ multiplex PCR; TCRdb's copy keeps in-frame clones and lacks some. Counted here are fewer than 90,000 clones, around 77% occurring once; the ten biggest clones make up more than 0.95%. These TCRs' antigens remain unknown. The source material was CD4+ T cells from PBMCs cultured with HCoV-OC43 spike peptides, sampled after COVID-19 vaccination. Subset indicated: HCoV-OC43 spike overlapping peptide pool stimulation. Receptors were obtained from a human donor who received a COVID-19 vaccine.

The chain recombines TRBV7-2 with TRBJ2-2; tentative D call: TRBD1 (6 bases). The V end was cut by 7 bases, the J end by 2 bases, with 17 bases between. CDR3 length equals 16 residues. The germline V gene has CDR1 SGHTA and CDR2 FQGNSA. CDR3 coding DNA: TGTGCCAGCACCCCACGGCGGACAGATAACACCGGGGAGCTGTTTTTT. It is translated as CASTPRRTDNTGELFF.

The chain employs TRBV5-1 and TRBJ2-1, with 12 bases aligning to TRBD2. V dropped 1 base and J dropped 2; count of bases not matched to a gene: 4. CDR3 length: 17 amino acids. Germline assignment: CDR1 SGHRS and CDR2 YFSETQ. The CDR3 region has the DNA TGCGCCAGCAGCTTGAGTCTAGCGGGGGGGCCCTACAATGAGCAGTTCTTC. It is translated as CASSLSLAGGPYNEQFF.

This rearrangement joins TRBV7-9 to TRBJ1-1; weak D call: TRBD1 (6 bases). The CDR3 extends over 16 amino acids. Germline lookup yields CDR1 SEHNR and CDR2 FQNEAQ (reference sequence). The V and J ends lost 0 bases and 4 bases respectively, with 15 bases between them. The CDR3 bases are TGTGCCAGCAGCTTAGCGCTGGGGGCTTTCGGCACTGAAGCTTTCTTT. It specifies CASSLALGAFGTEAFF.

The chain recombines TRBV6-5 with TRBJ1-5; 9 nucleotides line up with TRBD1. This CDR3 has 15 residues. V shed 3 bases, J shed 5 bases, and the junction held 5 bases outside the gene matches. Germline V gene data show CDR1 as MNHEY and CDR2 as SVGAGI. The CDR3 DNA sequence: TGTGCCAGCAGTTATAACAGGGGGCCTGATCAGCCCCAGCATTTT. Translated, it gives CASSYNRGPDQPQHF.

Concerning this clone itself: This sample includes further DNA sequences coding for the same CDR3. The chain couples TRBV27 to TRBJ1-2, with TRBD1 matching over 12 bases. CDR1 MNHEY and CDR2 SMNVEV come from the germline V gene (reference sequence). V trimming: 4 bases; J trimming: 4 bases; junction bases outside the gene matches: 7. This CDR3 spans 16 amino acids. The CDR3 nucleotides read TGTGCCAGCAGTTCCTTTCGGGACAGGGGGCTCTATGGCTACACCTTC. It yields the protein CASSSFRDRGLYGYTF.

The rearrangement joins TRBV5-1 to TRBJ1-1; 7 bases line up with TRBD1. This CDR3 is 14 amino acids long. The germline V gene encodes CDR1 SGHRS and CDR2 YFSETQ. V was clipped by 3 bases and J by 6 bases; unmatched bases: 8. CDR3 protein: CASSSRQGGPEAFF. The CDR3, as DNA: TGCGCCAGCAGCTCCCGACAGGGTGGCCCTGAAGCTTTCTTT.

There are a few counts of this clone. The chain couples TRBV5-1 to TRBJ2-3; 7 nucleotides line up with TRBD1. The CDR3 is 15 residues long. Trimming took 2 bases from V and 2 from J; bases not matched to a gene: 5. Per the germline V gene, CDR1 is SGHRS and CDR2 is YFSETQ. The CDR3 is CASSLQGSDTDTQYF. The CDR3, as DNA: TGCGCCAGCAGCTTACAGGGGTCCGACACAGATACGCAGTATTTT.

The chain is built from TRBV29-1 and TRBJ2-6; no firm D call. The CDR3 is made up of 14 amino acids. CDR1 SQVTM and CDR2 ANQGSEA come from the germline V gene. The V and J ends lost 5 bases and 4 bases respectively, with 12 bases between them. CDR3 DNA: TGCAGCGTTAAGGAACAGTCCGGGGCCAACGTCCTGACTTTC. It specifies CSVKEQSGANVLTF.